These 21 T cell receptor beta chains were all obtained from the same sample, sequenced in a study of cytomegalovirus exposure and HLA in healthy donors. Here immunoSEQ multiplex PCR was the method, and the copy in TCRdb shows in-frame clones only, minus some. This sample has over 150,000 clones, with 75% to 95% found just once. The specimen was PBMCs. These receptor sequences come from a woman aged 18-29 years in good health and CMV-seropositive.

The chain uses TRBV2 and TRBJ2-7; perhaps TRBD1 as D (6 bases). From germline, CDR1 is SNHLY and CDR2 FYNNEI. The CDR3 has 13 residues. Trimming shortened V by 4 bases and J by 9 bases, and 16 bases separated the two germline ends. The CDR3: CASSVDPGQLQYF. Here the CDR3 DNA reads TGTGCCAGCAGTGTCGATCCGGGACAACTGCAGTACTTC.

The rearrangement links TRBV5-6 to TRBJ1-2; D uncertain. The V gene's germline CDR1 is SGHDT and CDR2 YYEEEE. Between the trimmed V and J ends, which lost 5 bases and 6 bases, there was a span of 23 bases. This CDR3 region has 16 residues. The CDR3 sequence: CASRWREGGFHDGYTF. In DNA form, the CDR3 reads TGTGCCAGCAGGTGGCGGGAAGGAGGCTTTCATGATGGCTACACCTTC.

The J gene is TRBJ1-2, the V gene TRBV7-9; D unresolved. The CDR3 covers 13 residues. V was shortened by 4 bases and J by 7 bases, with 13 bases between the two germline ends. Germline CDR1 SEHNR, CDR2 FQNEAQ (reference sequence). CDR3 amino acids: CASSSDLGGGYTF. CDR3 bases: TGTGCCAGCAGCTCGGACCTTGGAGGTGGCTACACCTTC.

The chain employs TRBV28 and TRBJ2-3, with D maybe TRBD2 (6 bases). The CDR3 sequence is 15 residues long. CDR1 and CDR2 from the germline V gene are MDHEN and SYDVKM. The V end lost 3 bases, the J end lost 0 bases, and 10 bases lay between the germline ends. In DNA form, the CDR3 reads TGTGCCAGCAGTTTTCGCGGGGCTAGCACAGATACGCAGTATTTT. Encoded protein: CASSFRGASTDTQYF.

This chain joins TRBV28 and TRBJ2-5; TRBD2 might be the D (6 bases). CDR3 length: 15 residues. CDR1 and CDR2 from the germline V gene are MDHEN and SYDVKM. V was cut by 5 bases and J by 1 base, with 14 bases left in between. The CDR3 sequence: CASSPNGRIQETQYF. For the CDR3, the DNA is TGTGCCAGCAGTCCAAATGGGAGGATCCAAGAGACCCAGTACTTC.

The V gene is TRBV6-1, the J gene TRBJ1-6, with D unclear. Trimming left V 4 bases short and J 0 bases short, with 10 bases between. CDR1 is MNHNS, CDR2 SASEGT, per germline. CDR3 size: 16 residues. In DNA form, the CDR3 reads TGTGCCAGCAGTGCAGTGAGGCCCTCCTATAATTCACCCCTCCACTTT. It translates to CASSAVRPSYNSPLHF.

V and J are TRBV11-1 and TRBJ1-1; TRBD1 matches at 12 bases. The CDR3 runs to 15 residues. With 4 bases clipped from V and 4 bases from J, the junction kept 4 bases outside the gene matches. CDR1 SGHAT and CDR2 FQDESV come from the germline V gene (reference sequence). The CDR3 DNA sequence: TGTGCCAGCAGCTGGGGGACAGGGGGCTTCACTGAAGCTTTCTTT. Encoded protein: CASSWGTGGFTEAFF.

The chain has TRBV6-4 and TRBJ2-1; the match to TRBD2 covers 14 bases. V shed 5 bases, J shed 8 bases, and the junction held 2 bases outside the gene matches. CDR1 is MRHNA, CDR2 SNTAGT, per germline. This CDR3 region has 14 residues. The chain's CDR3 is CASSRLAGGDEQFF. CDR3 coding DNA: TGTGCCAGCAGTCGACTAGCGGGGGGGGATGAGCAGTTCTTC.

The V call is TRBV29-1, the J call TRBJ2-3; 11 bases line up with TRBD2. This CDR3 contains 15 residues. J gave up 4 bases and V 2 bases, and 5 bases lay outside the gene matches. Germline V gene data show CDR1 as SQVTM and CDR2 as ANQGSEA. As DNA, the CDR3 is TGCAGCGTTGAACTAGCGGGAGGTCGGGCAGATACGCAGTATTTT. This codes for CSVELAGGRADTQYF.

This rearrangement joins TRBV28 to TRBJ1-2, with 8 bases fitting TRBD1. This CDR3 contains 14 residues. Unmatched junction bases numbered 6, after V lost 5 bases and J lost 4 bases. Germline CDR1 MDHEN, CDR2 SYDVKM. CDR3 region: CASSPTGGSYGYTF. The CDR3 DNA reads as TGTGCCAGCAGTCCAACAGGGGGGAGCTATGGCTACACCTTC.

This chain links TRBV5-1 with TRBJ2-5; 8 positions agree with TRBD2. Unmatched junction bases numbered 10, after V lost 2 bases and J lost 4 bases. CDR1 is SGHRS and CDR2 is YFSETQ in the germline V gene. This CDR3 has 16 residues. CDR3: CASSFAVAGRGETQYF. The CDR3 DNA is TGCGCCAGCAGCTTTGCGGTAGCGGGGCGGGGAGAGACCCAGTACTTC.

The chain employs TRBV7-4 and TRBJ1-1; 10 nucleotides agree with TRBD1. Germline CDR1 SGHVT, CDR2 SQSDAQ. The V and J ends lost 1 base and 0 bases, in that order; junction bases with no gene match: 5. The CDR3 contains 17 residues. As DNA, the CDR3 is TGTGCCAGCAGCTTAGTAGGGGACAGGGGAGTGAACACTGAAGCTTTCTTT. This translates into CASSLVGDRGVNTEAFF.

The chain combines TRBV7-2 with TRBJ1-5, with D tentatively TRBD1 (6 bases). The length of the CDR3 is 15 residues. Germline V CDR1 and CDR2: SGHTA, FQGNSA. The V and J ends lost 5 bases and 3 bases respectively, with 14 bases between them. The CDR3 region is CASSPDRRLNQPQHF. In nucleotides, the CDR3 is TGTGCCAGCAGCCCCGACAGGCGCCTCAATCAGCCCCAGCATTTT.

J is TRBJ2-1 and V is TRBV7-9; D is perhaps TRBD2 (6 bases). CDR3 length: 14 amino acids. Trimming cost V 6 bases and J 3 bases, with 12 bases left between them. Looked up from germline, CDR1 is SEHNR and CDR2 is FQNEAQ (reference sequence). CDR3 sequence: CASSHRDFYNEQFF. The CDR3 DNA reads as TGTGCCAGCAGTCATCGGGACTTCTACAATGAGCAGTTCTTC.

This CDR3 reads CASSPGLAGGNTDTQYF. The CDR3 nucleotides are TGTGCCAGCAGCCCGGGACTAGCGGGAGGGAACACAGATACGCAGTATTTT. The V gene is TRBV7-9, the J gene TRBJ2-3; TRBD2 agrees at 16 bases. The germline CDR1 and CDR2 sequences are SEHNR and FQNEAQ (reference sequence). V shed 5 bases, J shed 2 bases, and the junction held 4 bases outside the gene matches. The CDR3 extends over 17 amino acids.

The chain couples TRBV5-4 to TRBJ1-2; D is uncertain. Germline V gene data show CDR1 as SGHNT and CDR2 as YYREEE (reference sequence). Trimming stripped 0 bases from V and 2 bases from J, with 5 bases between. The length of the CDR3 is 13 residues. The CDR3 nucleotides are TGTGCCAGCAGCTTGGTAGAGAACTATGGCTACACCTTC. Amino acid sequence: CASSLVENYGYTF. The whole variable domain, filled in from reference TRBV5-4 and TRBJ1-2, reads ETGVTQSPTHLIKTRGQQVTLRCSSQSGHNTVSWYQQALGQGPQFIFQYYREEENGRGNFPPRFSGLQFPNYSSELNVNALELDDSALYLCASSLVENYGYTFGSGTRLTVV.

The chain is built from TRBV27 and TRBJ1-2; the match to TRBD1 covers 9 bases. The CDR3 runs 14 residues. The germline gives CDR1 MNHEY, CDR2 SMNVEV (reference sequence). V was pared by 8 bases and J by 4 bases, with 8 bases of the junction left unmatched. The CDR3 here is CASSPGTGSYGYTF. The CDR3 DNA reads TGTGCCAGCTCACCGGGGACAGGGTCCTATGGCTACACCTTC.

This chain uses TRBV5-4 with TRBJ2-5; TRBD1 agrees at 8 bases. Germline V gene data show CDR1 as SGHNT and CDR2 as YYREEE (reference sequence). The CDR3 is 15 residues long. V shed 4 bases and J 2 bases; nucleotides not matched to a gene: 7. The CDR3 nucleotides read TGTGCCAGCAGCAACCTCCGGGACAGGCAAGAGACCCAGTACTTC. This codes for CASSNLRDRQETQYF.

The chain employs TRBV4-1 and TRBJ2-2; D is possibly TRBD2 (6 bases). Germline V gene sequence: CDR1 MGHRA, CDR2 YSYEKL. The CDR3 contains 16 residues. The V gene lost 4 bases and the J gene lost 4 bases, with 16 bases spanning the gap. This CDR3 is CASSLNGQGGTGELFF. DNA for the CDR3: TGCGCCAGCAGCCTAAACGGGCAGGGAGGCACCGGGGAGCTGTTTTTT.

The rearrangement uses TRBV19 and TRBJ2-3; 11 bases line up with TRBD2. The length of the CDR3 is 14 residues. J gave up 6 bases and V 6 bases, and 5 bases lay outside the gene matches. The germline CDR1 and CDR2 sequences are LNHDA and SQIVND (reference sequence). The CDR3 sequence is CASRRLAGWDTQYF. DNA of the CDR3: TGTGCCAGTAGAAGACTAGCGGGGTGGGATACGCAGTATTTT. Together with reference TRBV19 and TRBJ2-3, the CDR3 gives the full variable domain: DGGITQSPKYLFRKEGQNVTLSCEQNLNHDAMYWYRQDPGQGLRLIYYSQIVNDFQKGDIAEGYSVSREKKESFPLTVTSAQKNPTAFYLCASRRLAGWDTQYFGPGTRLTVL.

The chain links TRBV4-1 to TRBJ2-1, with 9 bases lining up with TRBD2. Losses at the gene ends were 2 bases for V and 9 bases for J; bases not matched to a gene: 11. Germline V gene sequence: CDR1 MGHRA, CDR2 YSYEKL. This CDR3 is 16 amino acids long. In DNA, the CDR3 is TGCGCCAGCAGCCAATTGTGGCGGGAGGGCCCGGGTGAGCAGTTCTTC. Amino acid sequence: CASSQLWREGPGEQFF.